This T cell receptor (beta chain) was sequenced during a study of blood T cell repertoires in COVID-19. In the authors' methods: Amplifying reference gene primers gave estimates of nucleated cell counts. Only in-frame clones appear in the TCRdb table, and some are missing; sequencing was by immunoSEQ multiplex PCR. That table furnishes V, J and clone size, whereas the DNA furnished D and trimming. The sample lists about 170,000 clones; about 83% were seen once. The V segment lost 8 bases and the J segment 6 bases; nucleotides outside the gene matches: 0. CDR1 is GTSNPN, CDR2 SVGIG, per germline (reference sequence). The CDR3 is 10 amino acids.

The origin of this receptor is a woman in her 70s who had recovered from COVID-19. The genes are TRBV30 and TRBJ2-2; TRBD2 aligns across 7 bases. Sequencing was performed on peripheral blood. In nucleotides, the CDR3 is TGTGCCGCGGGGGCCGGGGAGCTGTTTTTT. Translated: CAAGAGELFF.